This T cell receptor (beta chain) was retrieved from a study of cytomegalovirus exposure and HLA in healthy donors. Study overall: The roughly 100 million unique TCR beta sequences, from around 200 million T cells, were found by an earlier analysis. Study-wide results and limits: In a later analysis, most CMV-associated TCR beta chains appeared HLA-restricted. A later analysis, which compared TCR beta chains of equal frequency, found the HLA-associated ones more clonally expanded. Association of a missense DCLRE1C variant with TCR beta V- and J-gene trimming was reported in a later analysis.

PCR was performed using 60 Vbeta and 13 Jbeta primers. The protocol was immunoSEQ multiplex PCR, while the TCRdb copy is restricted to in-frame clones and leaves out a portion. The sample contains 250,000 or so clones, about 81% of which appear only once. This CDR3 comprises 15 residues. The germline gives CDR1 MNHNS, CDR2 SASEGT. With regard to this clone: Its antigen is as yet unknown.

V gene TRBV6-1 combines with J gene TRBJ2-5; 12 nucleotides align to TRBD2. The J call may be mistaken, given a closer DNA end match to TRBJ2-7. This clonotype originated in a woman in her fifties or sixties in good health and CMV-seropositive. Input material: PBMCs. CDR3 sequence (DNA): TGTGCCAGCTCTAGCGGGAGGGCCAGGACCTACGAGCAGTACTTC. Amino acids: CASSSGRARTYEQYF.